This TCR beta chain was identified in a study of OX40 agonist ivuxolimab in advanced cancers. The V gene's germline CDR1 is KGHSH and CDR2 LQKENI. After removal of 6 bases from V and 1 base from J, the junction contained 3 bases not matched to a gene. The CDR3 length is 13 residues. TCRdb keeps only in-frame clones here, not all; method: immunoSEQ multiplex PCR. The sample consists of about 82,000 clones, about 90% of them appearing once. The chain uses TRBV18 and TRBJ2-7; 7 nucleotides line up with TRBD1. Material: CD4+ or CD8+ T cells sorted from blood, obtained in a trial of the OX40 agonist ivuxolimab. This clonotype originated in an adult with an advanced solid tumor such as melanoma, head and neck, liver or kidney cancer. CDR3 protein: CASSPGQSYEQYF. In nucleotides, the CDR3 is TGTGCCAGCTCGCCGGGACAGTCCTACGAGCAGTACTTC.